These T cell receptor beta chains were read from a single sample in a study of T cell repertoires in cytomegalovirus infection. TCRdb reprocessed the reads via MiXCR and lists one record per CDR3 protein. Here the sample spans around 290,000 distinct CDR3 sequences, 20% to 30% being singletons. The sequencing input was PBMCs. These receptors came from a human donor in good health (CMV status not recorded). Some clones in this sample may be carry-over from other donors' samples. CDR3s include the opening cysteine and the closing phenylalanine or tryptophan. The D gene is left open where the match is weak. Only part of the rows carry a size: once, few, many, or a class if the clone is expanded.

J gene: TRBJ2-5
V gene: TRBV10-3
D gene: TRBD2
clone size: .
CDR3 protein: CAISPAGGQETQYF
CDR3 DNA: TGTGCCATCAGCCCAGCGGGAGGACAAGAGACCCAGTACTTC

J gene: TRBJ2-1
V gene: TRBV11-2
D gene: TRBD2
clone size: .
CDR3 protein: CASSYSGLAGGDEQFF
CDR3 DNA: TGTGCCAGCAGCTATTCGGGACTAGCGGGGGGCGATGAGCAGTTCTTC

J gene: TRBJ2-5
V gene: TRBV10-3
D gene: .
clone size: .
CDR3 protein: CAIRTGRDQETQYF
CDR3 DNA: TGTGCCATCAGGACAGGGAGGGACCAAGAGACCCAGTACTTC

J gene: TRBJ2-3
V gene: TRBV12-3/TRBV12-4
D gene: TRBD2
clone size: few
CDR3 protein: CASSQGTSRPDTQYF
CDR3 DNA: TGTGCCAGCAGCCAAGGGACTAGCCGGCCAGATACGCAGTATTTT

J gene: TRBJ1-4
V gene: TRBV12-3/TRBV12-4
D gene: .
clone size: many
CDR3 protein: CASGPDLPRGTNEKLFF
CDR3 DNA: TGTGCCAGCGGTCCGGATCTCCCTCGTGGGACTAATGAAAAACTGTTTTTT

J gene: TRBJ2-7
V gene: TRBV6-2/TRBV6-3
D gene: TRBD1
clone size: few
CDR3 protein: CASRWGQGPYEQYF
CDR3 DNA: TGTGCCAGCAGATGGGGACAGGGGCCTTACGAGCAGTACTTC

J gene: TRBJ1-3
V gene: TRBV5-6
D gene: .
clone size: .
CDR3 protein: CASSLGFSGNTIYF
CDR3 DNA: TGTGCCAGCAGCTTGGGGTTCTCTGGAAACACCATATATTTT

J gene: TRBJ2-2
V gene: TRBV6-4
D gene: .
clone size: many
CDR3 protein: CASSDKDTGELFF
CDR3 DNA: TGTGCCAGCAGTGACAAGGACACCGGGGAGCTGTTTTTT

J gene: TRBJ2-7
V gene: TRBV7-2
D gene: .
clone size: many
CDR3 protein: CASSLEAEVEQYF
CDR3 DNA: TGTGCCAGCAGCTTAGAGGCTGAGGTCGAGCAGTACTTC

J gene: TRBJ2-7
V gene: TRBV28
D gene: TRBD2
clone size: few
CDR3 protein: CASSLFPGTSGGTSYEQYF
CDR3 DNA: TGTGCCAGCAGTTTATTCCCCGGGACTAGCGGAGGCACCTCCTACGAGCAGTACTTC

J gene: TRBJ2-4
V gene: TRBV29-1
D gene: .
clone size: .
CDR3 protein: CSAVTGTQYF
CDR3 DNA: TGCAGCGCCGTAACAGGGACTCAGTACTTC

J gene: TRBJ2-4
V gene: TRBV28
D gene: .
clone size: .
CDR3 protein: CASSFPGGYQYF
CDR3 DNA: TGTGCCAGCAGTTTCCCCGGAGGGTATCAGTACTTC

J gene: TRBJ1-5
V gene: TRBV6-2/TRBV6-3
D gene: .
clone size: .
CDR3 protein: CASSYSVKNQPQHF
CDR3 DNA: TGTGCCAGCAGTTACTCGGTCAAGAATCAGCCCCAGCATTTT

J gene: TRBJ2-5
V gene: TRBV6-1
D gene: .
clone size: .
CDR3 protein: CASSSPGWETQYF
CDR3 DNA: TGTGCCAGCAGTTCCCCCGGGTGGGAGACCCAGTACTTC

J gene: TRBJ2-5
V gene: TRBV18
D gene: .
clone size: few
CDR3 protein: CASSVSSGEDQETQYF
CDR3 DNA: TGTGCCAGCTCAGTGTCTTCAGGGGAGGACCAAGAGACCCAGTACTTC

J gene: TRBJ2-2
V gene: TRBV7-2
D gene: TRBD2
clone size: .
CDR3 protein: CASSFMTSAVPGELFF
CDR3 DNA: TGTGCCAGCAGCTTTATGACTAGCGCGGTACCCGGGGAGCTGTTTTTT

J gene: TRBJ2-1
V gene: TRBV12-3/TRBV12-4
D gene: .
clone size: .
CDR3 protein: CASSPPISAAYNEQFF
CDR3 DNA: TGTGCCAGCAGCCCTCCCATTTCTGCCGCCTACAATGAGCAGTTCTTC

J gene: TRBJ2-1
V gene: TRBV6-5
D gene: TRBD1
clone size: .
CDR3 protein: CASSYGVGDRPYNEQFF
CDR3 DNA: TGTGCCAGCAGTTACGGGGTTGGGGACAGACCTTACAATGAGCAGTTCTTC

J gene: TRBJ1-1
V gene: TRBV28
D gene: TRBD1
clone size: .
CDR3 protein: CASSQPYRGNTEAFF
CDR3 DNA: TGTGCCAGCAGTCAGCCCTACAGGGGTAACACTGAAGCTTTCTTT

J gene: TRBJ2-7
V gene: TRBV2
D gene: .
clone size: .
CDR3 protein: CASSEVWEPTEGYEQYF
CDR3 DNA: TGTGCCAGCAGTGAAGTCTGGGAGCCGACAGAGGGCTACGAGCAGTACTTC

J gene: TRBJ1-1
V gene: TRBV7-2
D gene: TRBD1
clone size: .
CDR3 protein: CASSLALGTGGNTEAFF
CDR3 DNA: TGTGCCAGCAGCTTAGCGCTTGGGACAGGGGGGAACACTGAAGCTTTCTTT

J gene: TRBJ2-7
V gene: TRBV24-1
D gene: TRBD1
clone size: once
CDR3 protein: CATMSGQTSYEQYF
CDR3 DNA: TGTGCCACCATGTCGGGACAGACTTCCTACGAGCAGTACTTC

J gene: TRBJ2-3
V gene: TRBV18
D gene: TRBD1
clone size: few
CDR3 protein: CASSPQQGATDTQYF
CDR3 DNA: TGTGCCAGCTCACCACAACAGGGGGCCACAGATACGCAGTATTTT

J gene: TRBJ2-1
V gene: TRBV9
D gene: TRBD2
clone size: once
CDR3 protein: CASTSGGAYNEQFF
CDR3 DNA: TGTGCCAGCACCAGCGGGGGGGCCTACAATGAGCAGTTCTTC

J gene: TRBJ1-1
V gene: TRBV7-2
D gene: TRBD1
clone size: few
CDR3 protein: CASSLVDYRGRTEAFF
CDR3 DNA: TGTGCCAGCAGCTTGGTTGACTACAGGGGAAGGACTGAAGCTTTCTTT

J gene: TRBJ1-1
V gene: TRBV5-5
D gene: .
clone size: .
CDR3 protein: CASSYYRQNTEAFF
CDR3 DNA: TGTGCCAGCAGCTATTACCGACAGAACACTGAAGCTTTCTTT

J gene: TRBJ2-7
V gene: TRBV28
D gene: TRBD1
clone size: few
CDR3 protein: CASTIGQGVDEQYF
CDR3 DNA: TGTGCCAGCACCATCGGACAGGGCGTCGACGAGCAGTACTTC

J gene: TRBJ2-1
V gene: TRBV6-8
D gene: .
clone size: .
CDR3 protein: CASSSKHNEQFF
CDR3 DNA: TGTGCCAGCAGTTCAAAGCACAATGAGCAGTTCTTC

J gene: TRBJ2-1
V gene: TRBV12-3/TRBV12-4
D gene: TRBD1
clone size: few
CDR3 protein: CASSYGQAAPWFF
CDR3 DNA: TGTGCCAGCAGTTATGGACAGGCCGCACCGTGGTTCTTC